The clone carrying this TCR beta chain was recorded many times. Antigen: not known. TCR beta CDR3 regions were amplified from RNA. A first-round RT-PCR of the TCR CDR3 used the HTBI primer set. TCRdb reprocessed the multiplex PCR reads with MiXCR, giving one entry per CDR3 protein. The table includes some 180,000 distinct CDR3 sequences, more than 15% detected once. CDR3 size: 14 residues. Germline CDR1 is SGHTA and CDR2 is FQGNSA. Between the trimmed V and J ends, which lost 5 bases and 0 bases, there was a span of 10 bases. The source of the sample is a study of T cells in Graves' hyperthyroidism and ophthalmopathy. Study-level results: Ophthalmopathy was identified by the model a median around 5.9 months ahead of onset.

The origin of this receptor is a woman in her fifties or sixties with Graves' hyperthyroidism. The chain uses TRBV7-2 and TRBJ1-1; a weak D match, TRBD1 (6 bases). Sequencing used blood. DNA for the CDR3: TGTGCCAGCAGCCTCGGACAGCTGAACACTGAAGCTTTCTTT. Its protein product is CASSLGQLNTEAFF.